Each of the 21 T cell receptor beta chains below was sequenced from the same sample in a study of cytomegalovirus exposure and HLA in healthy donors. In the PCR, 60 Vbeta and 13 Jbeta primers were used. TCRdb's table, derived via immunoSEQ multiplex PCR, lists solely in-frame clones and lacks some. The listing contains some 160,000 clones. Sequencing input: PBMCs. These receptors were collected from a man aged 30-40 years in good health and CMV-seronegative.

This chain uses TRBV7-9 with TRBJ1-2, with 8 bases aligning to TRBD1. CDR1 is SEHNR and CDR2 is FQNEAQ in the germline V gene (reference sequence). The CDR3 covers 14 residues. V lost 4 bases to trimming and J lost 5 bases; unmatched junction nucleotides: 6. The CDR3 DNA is TGTGCCAGCAGCTCGGACAGGGACAAGTATGGCTACACCTTC. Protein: CASSSDRDKYGYTF. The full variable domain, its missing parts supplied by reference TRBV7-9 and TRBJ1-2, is DTGVSQNPRHKITKRGQNVTFRCDPISEHNRLYWYRQTLGQGPEFLTYFQNEAQLEKSRLLSDRFSAERPKGSFSTLEIQRTEQGDSAMYLCASSSDRDKYGYTFGSGTRLTVV.

Written as DNA, the CDR3 is TGTGCCAGCAGCTTAGTACTAGCGGTCTACAATGAGCAGTTCTTC. Encoded protein: CASSLVLAVYNEQFF. The genes are TRBV7-9 and TRBJ2-1, with 8 bases identical to TRBD2. V was pared by 1 base and J by 3 bases, with 2 bases of the junction left unmatched. CDR1 SEHNR and CDR2 FQNEAQ come from the germline V gene (reference sequence). This CDR3 spans 15 amino acids.

The CDR3 DNA is TGTGCCAGCATCCTAGCGAGAGCGGCTGGGGCCAACGTCCTGACTTTC. Translation: CASILARAAGANVLTF. The V gene is TRBV7-9, the J gene TRBJ2-6; D might be TRBD2 (6 bases). Trimming cost V 7 bases and J 2 bases, with 15 bases left between them. Germline V gives CDR1 SEHNR, CDR2 FQNEAQ (reference sequence). The CDR3 contains 16 residues. The complete variable domain, with remaining parts taken from reference TRBV7-9 and TRBJ2-6, reads DTGVSQNPRHKITKRGQNVTFRCDPISEHNRLYWYRQTLGQGPEFLTYFQNEAQLEKSRLLSDRFSAERPKGSFSTLEIQRTEQGDSAMYLCASILARAAGANVLTFGAGSRLTVL.

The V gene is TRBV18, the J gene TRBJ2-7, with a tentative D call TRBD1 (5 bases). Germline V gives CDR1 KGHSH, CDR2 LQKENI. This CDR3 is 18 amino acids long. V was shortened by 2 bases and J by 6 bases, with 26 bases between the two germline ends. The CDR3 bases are TGTGCCAGCTCACCATTTCTAACTTCCCAGGGTCCTTTTGCCGAGCAGTACTTC. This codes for CASSPFLTSQGPFAEQYF.

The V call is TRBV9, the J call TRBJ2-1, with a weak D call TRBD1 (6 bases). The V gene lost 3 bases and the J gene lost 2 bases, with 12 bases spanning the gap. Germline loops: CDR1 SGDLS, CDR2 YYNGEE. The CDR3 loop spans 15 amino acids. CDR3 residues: CASSEQGDPYNEQFF. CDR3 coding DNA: TGTGCCAGCAGCGAACAGGGAGACCCCTACAATGAGCAGTTCTTC.

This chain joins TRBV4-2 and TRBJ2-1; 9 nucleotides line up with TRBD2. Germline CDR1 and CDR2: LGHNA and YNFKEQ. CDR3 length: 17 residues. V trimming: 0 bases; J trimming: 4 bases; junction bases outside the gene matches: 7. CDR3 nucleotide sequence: TGTGCCAGCAGCCAAGATCGAGGACTAGCGAAATACAATGAGCAGTTCTTC. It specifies CASSQDRGLAKYNEQFF.

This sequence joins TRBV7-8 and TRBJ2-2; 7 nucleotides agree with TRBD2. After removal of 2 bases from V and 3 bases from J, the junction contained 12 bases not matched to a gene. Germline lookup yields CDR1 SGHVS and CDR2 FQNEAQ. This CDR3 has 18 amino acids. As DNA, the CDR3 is TGTGCCAGCAGCTTATACGGGGGAGGGCCTTCGGACACCGGGGAGCTGTTTTTT. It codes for CASSLYGGGPSDTGELFF.

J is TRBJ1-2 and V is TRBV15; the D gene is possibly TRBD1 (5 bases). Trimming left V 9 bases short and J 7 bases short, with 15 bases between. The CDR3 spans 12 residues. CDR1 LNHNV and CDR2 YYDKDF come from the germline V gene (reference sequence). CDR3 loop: CATLGGDSGYTF. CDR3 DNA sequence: TGTGCCACGCTGGGAGGGGATAGTGGCTACACCTTC. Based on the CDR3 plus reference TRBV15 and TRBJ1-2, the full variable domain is DAMVIQNPRYQVTQFGKPVTLSCSQTLNHNVMYWYQQKSSQAPKLLFHYYDKDFNNEADTPDNFQSRRPNTSFCFLDIRSPGLGDTAMYLCATLGGDSGYTFGSGTRLTVV.

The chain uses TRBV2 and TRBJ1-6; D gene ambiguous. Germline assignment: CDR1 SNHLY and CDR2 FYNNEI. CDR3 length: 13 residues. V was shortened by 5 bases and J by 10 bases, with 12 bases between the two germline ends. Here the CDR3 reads CASSPTDWSPLHF. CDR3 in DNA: TGTGCCAGCAGTCCTACAGATTGGTCACCCCTCCACTTT.

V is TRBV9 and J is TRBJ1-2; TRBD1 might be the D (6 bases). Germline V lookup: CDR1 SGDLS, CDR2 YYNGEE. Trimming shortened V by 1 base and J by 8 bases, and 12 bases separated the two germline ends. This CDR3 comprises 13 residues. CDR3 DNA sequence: TGTGCCAGCAGCGTACAGGGGCTCGGGGGCTACACCTTC. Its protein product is CASSVQGLGGYTF. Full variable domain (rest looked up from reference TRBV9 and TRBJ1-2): DSGVTQTPKHLITATGQRVTLRCSPRSGDLSVYWYQQSLDQGLQFLIQYYNGEERAKGNILERFSAQQFPDLHSELNLSSLELGDSALYFCASSVQGLGGYTFGSGTRLTVV.

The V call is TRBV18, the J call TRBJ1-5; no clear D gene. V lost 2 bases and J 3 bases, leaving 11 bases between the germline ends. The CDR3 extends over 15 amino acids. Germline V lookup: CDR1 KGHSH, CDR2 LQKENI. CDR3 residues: CASSPGQVDNQPQHF. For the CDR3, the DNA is TGTGCCAGCTCACCAGGGCAGGTTGACAATCAGCCCCAGCATTTT. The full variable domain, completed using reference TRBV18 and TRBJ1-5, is NAGVMQNPRHLVRRRGQEARLRCSPMKGHSHVYWYRQLPEEGLKFMVYLQKENIIDESGMPKERFSAEFPKEGPSILRIQQVVRGDSAAYFCASSPGQVDNQPQHFGDGTRLSIL.

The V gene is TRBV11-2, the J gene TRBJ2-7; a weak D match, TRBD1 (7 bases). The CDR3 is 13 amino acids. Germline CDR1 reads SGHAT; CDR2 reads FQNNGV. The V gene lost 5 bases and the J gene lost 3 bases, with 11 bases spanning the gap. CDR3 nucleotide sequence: TGTGCCAGCAGCGCGGGACAGCTCTACGAGCAGTACTTC. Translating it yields CASSAGQLYEQYF.

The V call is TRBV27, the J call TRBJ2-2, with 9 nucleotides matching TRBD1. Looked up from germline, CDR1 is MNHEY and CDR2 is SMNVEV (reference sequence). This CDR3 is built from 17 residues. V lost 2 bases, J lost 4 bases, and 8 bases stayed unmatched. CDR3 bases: TGTGCCAGCAGTTTAGTCCTCGGGACAGGGACCACCGGGGAGCTGTTTTTT. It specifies CASSLVLGTGTTGELFF.

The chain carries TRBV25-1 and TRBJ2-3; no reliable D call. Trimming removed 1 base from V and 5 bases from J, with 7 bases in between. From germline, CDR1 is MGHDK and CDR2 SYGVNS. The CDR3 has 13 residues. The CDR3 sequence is CASSELEEDTQYF. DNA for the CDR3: TGTGCCAGCAGTGAATTAGAAGAAGATACGCAGTATTTT.

This CDR3 reads CASSRVGNTEAFF. The CDR3 DNA is TGTGCCAGCAGCCGGGTGGGGAACACTGAAGCTTTCTTT. The chain has TRBV21-1 and TRBJ1-1. TRBV21-1 is a pseudogene locus. The CDR3 length is 13 residues.

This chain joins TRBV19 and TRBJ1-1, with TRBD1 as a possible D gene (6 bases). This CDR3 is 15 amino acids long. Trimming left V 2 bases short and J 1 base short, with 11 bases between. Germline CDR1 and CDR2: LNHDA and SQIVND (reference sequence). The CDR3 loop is CASSIIGQTNTEAFF. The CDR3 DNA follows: TGTGCCAGTAGTATAATAGGACAGACGAACACTGAAGCTTTCTTT.

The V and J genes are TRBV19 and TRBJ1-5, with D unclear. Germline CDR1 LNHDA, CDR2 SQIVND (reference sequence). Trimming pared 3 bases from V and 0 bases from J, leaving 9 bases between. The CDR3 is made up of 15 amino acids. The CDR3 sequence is CASSIGQLSNQPQHF. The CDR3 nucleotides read TGTGCCAGTAGTATTGGGCAGCTTAGCAATCAGCCCCAGCATTTT.

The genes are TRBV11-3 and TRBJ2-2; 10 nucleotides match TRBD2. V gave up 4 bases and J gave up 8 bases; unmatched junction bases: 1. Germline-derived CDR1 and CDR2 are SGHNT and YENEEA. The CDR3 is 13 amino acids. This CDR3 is CASSWTSGGELFF. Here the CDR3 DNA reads TGTGCCAGCAGCTGGACTAGCGGTGGGGAGCTGTTTTTT.

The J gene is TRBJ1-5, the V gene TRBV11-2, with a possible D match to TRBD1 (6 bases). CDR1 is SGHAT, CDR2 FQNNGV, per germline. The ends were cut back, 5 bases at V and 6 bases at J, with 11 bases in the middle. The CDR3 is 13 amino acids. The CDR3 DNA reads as TGTGCCAGCAGCCGGGACACCACTCAGCCCCAGCATTTT. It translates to CASSRDTTQPQHF.

The CDR3 DNA sequence: TGCGCCAGCAGCTTACATAATGAGCAGTTCTTC. It is translated as CASSLHNEQFF. The chain employs TRBV5-1 and TRBJ2-1; D remains unclear. Trimming removed 2 bases from V and 7 bases from J, with 4 bases in between. Germline V gene sequence: CDR1 SGHRS, CDR2 YFSETQ. The CDR3 spans 11 residues.

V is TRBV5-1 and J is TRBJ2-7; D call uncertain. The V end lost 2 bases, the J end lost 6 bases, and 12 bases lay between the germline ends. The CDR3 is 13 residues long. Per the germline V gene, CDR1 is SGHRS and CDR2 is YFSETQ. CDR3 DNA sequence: TGCGCCAGCAGCTTCGGATCCTCGGGCGAGCAGTACTTC. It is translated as CASSFGSSGEQYF.